This entry describes one T cell receptor beta chain. Its specificity is unknown. CDR1 and CDR2 (germline): SGHNT, YYREEE (reference sequence). This CDR3 has 15 amino acids. J was trimmed by 3 bases and V by 4 bases; bases with no gene match: 5. This sample was included in a study of cytomegalovirus exposure and HLA in healthy donors. Study findings and constraints: A list of around 150 TCR beta chains associated with cytomegalovirus was given. Some segments of the V type, notably TRBV6-2 and TRBV6-3, were excluded as indistinguishable. In an earlier analysis, in about 530 donors, most V segments appeared productive either ~87% or ~30% of the time.

The PCR used 60 Vbeta and 13 Jbeta primers. Some clones are missing from TCRdb's copy, which holds only in-frame ones; the method was immunoSEQ multiplex PCR. The sample consists of around 130,000 clones, about four fifths of them appearing once. Donors in the study were healthy people who gave bone marrow. This sequence joins TRBV5-4 and TRBJ2-1; 9 bases map to TRBD2. Sequencing was done on a sample of PBMCs. The receptor comes from a man aged 30 to 45 in good health and CMV-seronegative. The CDR3 sequence: CASSLLAGDYNEQFF. The CDR3 DNA follows: TGTGCCAGCAGCCTCTTAGCGGGGGACTACAATGAGCAGTTCTTC.